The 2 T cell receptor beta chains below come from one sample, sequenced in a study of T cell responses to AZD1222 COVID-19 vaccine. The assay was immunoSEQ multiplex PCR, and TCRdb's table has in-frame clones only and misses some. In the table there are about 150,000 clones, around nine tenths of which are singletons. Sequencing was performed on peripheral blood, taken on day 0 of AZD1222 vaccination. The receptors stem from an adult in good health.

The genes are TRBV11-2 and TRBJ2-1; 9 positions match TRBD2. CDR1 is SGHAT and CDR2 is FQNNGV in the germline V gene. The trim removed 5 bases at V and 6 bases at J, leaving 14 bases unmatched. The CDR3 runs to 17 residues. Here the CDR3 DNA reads TGTGCCAGCAGCCCCCCTCCCTCAGCGGGGGGTACCAATGAGCAGTTCTTC. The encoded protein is CASSPPPSAGGTNEQFF.

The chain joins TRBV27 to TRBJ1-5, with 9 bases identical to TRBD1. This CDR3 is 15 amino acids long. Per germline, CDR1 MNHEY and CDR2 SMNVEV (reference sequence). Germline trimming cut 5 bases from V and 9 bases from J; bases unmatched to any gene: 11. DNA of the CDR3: TGTGCCAGCAGTCTGTCCGGGACAGGGTTTATGCCCCAGCATTTT. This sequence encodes CASSLSGTGFMPQHF.